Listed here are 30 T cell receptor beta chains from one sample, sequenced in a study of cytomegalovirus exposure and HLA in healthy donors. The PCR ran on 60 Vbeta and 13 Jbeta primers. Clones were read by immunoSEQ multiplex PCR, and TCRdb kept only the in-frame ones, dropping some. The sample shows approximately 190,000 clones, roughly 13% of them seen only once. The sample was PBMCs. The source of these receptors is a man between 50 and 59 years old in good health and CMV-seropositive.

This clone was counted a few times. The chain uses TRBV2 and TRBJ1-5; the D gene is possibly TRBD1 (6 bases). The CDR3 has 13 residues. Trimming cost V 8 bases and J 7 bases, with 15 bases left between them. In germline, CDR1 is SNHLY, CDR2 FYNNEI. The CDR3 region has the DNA TGTGCCAGCGCAACAGGGTCGGGACAGCCCCAGCATTTT. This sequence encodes CASATGSGQPQHF.

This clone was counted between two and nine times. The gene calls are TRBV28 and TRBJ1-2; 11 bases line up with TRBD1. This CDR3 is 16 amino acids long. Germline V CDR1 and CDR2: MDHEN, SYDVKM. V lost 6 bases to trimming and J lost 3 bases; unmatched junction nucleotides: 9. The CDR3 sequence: CASSVRGTGGYYGYTF. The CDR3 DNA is TGTGCCAGCAGCGTAAGGGGGACAGGGGGATACTATGGCTACACCTTC.

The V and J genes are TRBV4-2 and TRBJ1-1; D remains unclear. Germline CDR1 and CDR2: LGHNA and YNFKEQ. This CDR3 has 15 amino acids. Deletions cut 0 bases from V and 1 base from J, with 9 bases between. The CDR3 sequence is CASSQDSASNTEAFF. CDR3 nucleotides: TGTGCCAGCAGCCAAGATAGTGCGTCGAACACTGAAGCTTTCTTT.

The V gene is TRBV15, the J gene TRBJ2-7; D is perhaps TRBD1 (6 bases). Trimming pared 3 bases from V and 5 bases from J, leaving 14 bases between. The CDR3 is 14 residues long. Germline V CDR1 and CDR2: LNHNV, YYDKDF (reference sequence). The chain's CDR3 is CATSSADRFNEQYV. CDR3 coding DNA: TGTGCCACCAGCAGTGCTGACAGGTTTAACGAGCAGTACGTC.

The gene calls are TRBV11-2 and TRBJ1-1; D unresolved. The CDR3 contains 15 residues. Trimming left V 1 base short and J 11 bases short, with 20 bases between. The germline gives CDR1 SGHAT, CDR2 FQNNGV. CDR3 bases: TGTGCCAGCAGCTTAGGGACGGAGGGTCTAGCTTGGGCTTTCTTT. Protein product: CASSLGTEGLAWAFF.

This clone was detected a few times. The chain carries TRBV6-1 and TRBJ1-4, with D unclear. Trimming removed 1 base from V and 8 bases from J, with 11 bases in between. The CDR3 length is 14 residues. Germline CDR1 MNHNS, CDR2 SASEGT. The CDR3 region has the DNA TGTGCCAGCAGTGAAGGAGGGCTGAGGGAAAAACTGTTTTTT. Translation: CASSEGGLREKLFF.

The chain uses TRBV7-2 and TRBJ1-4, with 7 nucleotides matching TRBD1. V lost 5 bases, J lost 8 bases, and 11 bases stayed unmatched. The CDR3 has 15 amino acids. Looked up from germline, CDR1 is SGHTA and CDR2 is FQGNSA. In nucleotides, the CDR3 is TGTGCCAGCAGCCTGAGACAGGGCGTTGGGGAAAAACTGTTTTTT. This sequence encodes CASSLRQGVGEKLFF.

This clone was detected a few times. CDR3 residues: CASSVDRGHGKLFF. DNA of the CDR3: TGTGCCAGCTCCGTGGACAGGGGGCACGGAAAACTGTTTTTT. The chain couples TRBV18 to TRBJ1-4; 11 positions match TRBD1. CDR3 length: 14 amino acids. Germline CDR1 KGHSH, CDR2 LQKENI. V trimming: 6 bases; J trimming: 10 bases; junction bases outside the gene matches: 7.

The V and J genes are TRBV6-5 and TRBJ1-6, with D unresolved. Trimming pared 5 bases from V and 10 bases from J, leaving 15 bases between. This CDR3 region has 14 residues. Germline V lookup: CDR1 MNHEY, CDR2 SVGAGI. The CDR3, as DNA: TGTGCCAGCAGTACGGTGACATCCCCATCACCCCTCCACTTT. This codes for CASSTVTSPSPLHF.

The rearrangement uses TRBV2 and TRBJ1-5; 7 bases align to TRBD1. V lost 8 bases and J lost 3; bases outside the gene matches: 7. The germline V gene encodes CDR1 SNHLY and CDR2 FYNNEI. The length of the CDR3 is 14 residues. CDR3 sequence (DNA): TGTGCCAGCCAGGGACAGACTAACAATCAGCCCCAGCATTTT. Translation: CASQGQTNNQPQHF.

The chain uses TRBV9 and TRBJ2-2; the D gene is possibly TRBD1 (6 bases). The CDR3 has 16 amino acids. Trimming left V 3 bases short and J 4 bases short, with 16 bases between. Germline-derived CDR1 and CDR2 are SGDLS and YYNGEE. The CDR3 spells CASSALTGWGTGELFF. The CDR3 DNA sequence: TGTGCCAGCAGCGCCCTAACAGGGTGGGGCACCGGGGAGCTGTTTTTT.

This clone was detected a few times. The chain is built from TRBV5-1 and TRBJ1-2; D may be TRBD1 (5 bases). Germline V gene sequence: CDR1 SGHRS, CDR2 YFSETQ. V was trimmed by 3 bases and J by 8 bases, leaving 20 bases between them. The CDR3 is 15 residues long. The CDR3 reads CASSSGDSNPRGYTF. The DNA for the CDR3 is TGCGCCAGCAGCTCGGGGGACTCCAACCCTAGGGGCTACACCTTC.

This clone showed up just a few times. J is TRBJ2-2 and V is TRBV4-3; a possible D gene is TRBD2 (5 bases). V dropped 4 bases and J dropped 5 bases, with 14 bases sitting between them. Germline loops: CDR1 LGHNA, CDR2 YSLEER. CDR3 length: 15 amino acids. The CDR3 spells CASSPPGISTGELFF. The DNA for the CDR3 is TGCGCCAGCAGCCCTCCCGGGATCAGTACCGGGGAGCTGTTTTTT.

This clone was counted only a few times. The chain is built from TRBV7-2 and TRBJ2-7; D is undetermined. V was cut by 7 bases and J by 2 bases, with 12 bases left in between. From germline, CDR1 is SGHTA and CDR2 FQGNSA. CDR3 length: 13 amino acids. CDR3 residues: CASTRSRPYEQYF. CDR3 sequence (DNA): TGTGCCAGCACTAGGTCGAGGCCCTACGAGCAGTACTTC.

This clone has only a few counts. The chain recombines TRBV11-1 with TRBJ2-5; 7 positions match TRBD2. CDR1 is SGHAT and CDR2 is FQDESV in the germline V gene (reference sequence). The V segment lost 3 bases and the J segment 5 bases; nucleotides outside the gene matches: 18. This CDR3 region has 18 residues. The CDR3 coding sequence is TGTGCCAGCAGCTTCGACTACCGATGGCGGGGGTTCGTGGAGACCCAGTACTTC. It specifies CASSFDYRWRGFVETQYF.

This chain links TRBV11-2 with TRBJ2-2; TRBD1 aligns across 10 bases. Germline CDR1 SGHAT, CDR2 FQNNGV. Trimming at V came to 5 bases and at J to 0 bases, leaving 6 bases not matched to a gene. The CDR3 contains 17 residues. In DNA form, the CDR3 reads TGTGCCAGCAGCCCGGGACAGGGGCCTTCGAACACCGGGGAGCTGTTTTTT. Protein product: CASSPGQGPSNTGELFF.

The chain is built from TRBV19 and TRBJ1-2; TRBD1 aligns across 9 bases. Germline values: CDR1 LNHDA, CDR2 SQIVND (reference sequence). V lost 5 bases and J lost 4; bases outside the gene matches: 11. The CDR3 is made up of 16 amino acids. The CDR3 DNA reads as TGTGCCAGTAGTTCGGACAGGGGATCCAGCGCCTATGGCTACACCTTC. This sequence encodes CASSSDRGSSAYGYTF.

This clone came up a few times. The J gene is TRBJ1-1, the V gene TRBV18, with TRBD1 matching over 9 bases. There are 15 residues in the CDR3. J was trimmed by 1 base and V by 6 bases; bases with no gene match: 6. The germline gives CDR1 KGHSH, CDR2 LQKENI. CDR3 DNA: TGTGCCAGCTCGCCAGGACAGGGGAAGAACACTGAAGCTTTCTTT. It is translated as CASSPGQGKNTEAFF.

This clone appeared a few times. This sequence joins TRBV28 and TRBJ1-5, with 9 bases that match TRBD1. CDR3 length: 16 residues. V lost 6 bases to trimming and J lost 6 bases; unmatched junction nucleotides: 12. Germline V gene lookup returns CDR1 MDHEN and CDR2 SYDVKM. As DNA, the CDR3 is TGTGCCAGCAGATCCCCGGGACAGGGAAGGGGTCAGCCCCAGCATTTT. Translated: CASRSPGQGRGQPQHF.

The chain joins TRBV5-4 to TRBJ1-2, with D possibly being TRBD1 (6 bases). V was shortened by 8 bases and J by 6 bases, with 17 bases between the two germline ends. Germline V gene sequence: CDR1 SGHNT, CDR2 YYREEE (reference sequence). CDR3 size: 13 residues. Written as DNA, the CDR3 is TGTGCCAGTTGGCGTGGGGGCAAGGATGGCTACACCTTC. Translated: CASWRGGKDGYTF.

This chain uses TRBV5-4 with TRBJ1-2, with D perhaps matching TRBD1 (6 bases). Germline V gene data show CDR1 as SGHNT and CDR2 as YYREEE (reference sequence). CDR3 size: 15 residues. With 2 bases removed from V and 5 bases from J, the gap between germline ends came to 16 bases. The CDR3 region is CASSFVSRGLYGYTF. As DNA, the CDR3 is TGTGCCAGCAGCTTTGTGTCGCGGGGGCTTTATGGCTACACCTTC.

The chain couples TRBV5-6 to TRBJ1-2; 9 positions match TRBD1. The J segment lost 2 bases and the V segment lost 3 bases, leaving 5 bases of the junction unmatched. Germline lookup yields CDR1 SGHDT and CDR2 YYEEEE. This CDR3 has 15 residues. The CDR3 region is CASSWTGQGNYGYTF. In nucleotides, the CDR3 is TGTGCCAGCAGCTGGACCGGACAGGGGAACTATGGCTACACCTTC.

CDR3 sequence: CASSLTSSISNQPQHF. CDR3 coding DNA: TGTGCCAGCAGCTTAACTTCATCTATCAGCAATCAGCCCCAGCATTTT. This chain joins TRBV7-2 and TRBJ1-5; D gene unclear. The ends were cut back, 2 bases at V and 1 base at J, with 12 bases in the middle. This CDR3 spans 16 amino acids. Germline V gene data show CDR1 as SGHTA and CDR2 as FQGNSA.

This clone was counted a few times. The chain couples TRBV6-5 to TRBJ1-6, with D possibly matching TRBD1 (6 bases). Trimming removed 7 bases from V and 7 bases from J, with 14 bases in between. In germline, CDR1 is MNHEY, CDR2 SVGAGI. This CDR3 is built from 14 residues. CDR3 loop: CASKAEGQNSPLHF. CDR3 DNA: TGTGCCAGCAAGGCCGAAGGACAGAATTCACCCCTCCACTTT.

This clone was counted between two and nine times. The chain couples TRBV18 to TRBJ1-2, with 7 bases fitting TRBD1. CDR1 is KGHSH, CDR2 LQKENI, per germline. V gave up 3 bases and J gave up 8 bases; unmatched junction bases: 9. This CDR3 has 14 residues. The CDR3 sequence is CASSPGQVLEGYTF. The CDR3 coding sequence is TGTGCCAGCTCACCCGGACAGGTCCTAGAAGGCTACACCTTC.

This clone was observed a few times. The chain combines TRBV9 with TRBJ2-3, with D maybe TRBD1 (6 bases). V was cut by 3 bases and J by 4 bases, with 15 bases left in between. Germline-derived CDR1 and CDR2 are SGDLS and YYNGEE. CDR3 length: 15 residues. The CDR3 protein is CASSATGNEADTQYF. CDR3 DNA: TGTGCCAGCAGCGCCACAGGGAATGAGGCAGATACGCAGTATTTT.

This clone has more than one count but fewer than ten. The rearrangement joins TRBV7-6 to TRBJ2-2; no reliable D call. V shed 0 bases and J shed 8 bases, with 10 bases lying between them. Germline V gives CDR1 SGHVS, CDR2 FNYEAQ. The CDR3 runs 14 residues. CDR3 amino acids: CASSLAGPPGELFF. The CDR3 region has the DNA TGTGCCAGCAGCTTAGCTGGCCCTCCGGGGGAGCTGTTTTTT. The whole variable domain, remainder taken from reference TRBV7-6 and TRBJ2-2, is GAGVSQSPRYKVTKRGQDVALRCDPISGHVSLYWYRQALGQGPEFLTYFNYEAQQDKSGLPNDRFSAERPEGSISTLTIQRTEQRDSAMYRCASSLAGPPGELFFGEGSRLTVL.

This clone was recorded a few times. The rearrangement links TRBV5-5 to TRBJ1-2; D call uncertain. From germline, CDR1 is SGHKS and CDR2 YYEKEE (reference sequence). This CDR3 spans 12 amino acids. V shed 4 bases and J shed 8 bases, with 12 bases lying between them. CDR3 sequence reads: CASSQTSPGYTF. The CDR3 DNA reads TGTGCCAGCAGCCAGACAAGTCCCGGCTACACCTTC.

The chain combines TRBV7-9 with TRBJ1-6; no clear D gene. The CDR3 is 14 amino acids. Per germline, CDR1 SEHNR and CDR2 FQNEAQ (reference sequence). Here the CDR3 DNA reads TGTGCAGTGCCCTCCGGAGCCCTGGGTTCACCCCTCCACTTT. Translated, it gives CAVPSGALGSPLHF.

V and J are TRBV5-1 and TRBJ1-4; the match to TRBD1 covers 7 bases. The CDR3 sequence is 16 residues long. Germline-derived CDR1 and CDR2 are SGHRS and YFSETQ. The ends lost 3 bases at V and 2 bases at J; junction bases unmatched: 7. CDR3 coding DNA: TGCGCCAGCAGCTCGAATCCGGGACAGACTAATGAAAAACTGTTTTTT. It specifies CASSSNPGQTNEKLFF.